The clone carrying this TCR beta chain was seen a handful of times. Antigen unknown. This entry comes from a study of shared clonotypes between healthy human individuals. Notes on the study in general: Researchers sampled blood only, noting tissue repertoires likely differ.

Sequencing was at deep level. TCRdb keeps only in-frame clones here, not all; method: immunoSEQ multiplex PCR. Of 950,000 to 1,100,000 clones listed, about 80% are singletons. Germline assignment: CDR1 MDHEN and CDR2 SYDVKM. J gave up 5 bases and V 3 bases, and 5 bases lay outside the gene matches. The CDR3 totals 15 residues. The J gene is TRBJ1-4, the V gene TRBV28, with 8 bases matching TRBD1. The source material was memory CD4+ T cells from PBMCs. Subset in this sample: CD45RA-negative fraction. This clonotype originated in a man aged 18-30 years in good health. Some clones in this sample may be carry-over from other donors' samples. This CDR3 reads CASSLAGGGNEKLFF. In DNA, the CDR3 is TGTGCCAGCAGTTTGGCAGGGGGCGGAAATGAAAAACTGTTTTTT.